One and the same sample provided the 20 T cell receptor beta chains below, sequenced in a study of blood T cell repertoires in COVID-19. Repertoires were generated with immunoSEQ multiplex PCR, while TCRdb's copy carries only in-frame clones and drops some. In the table there are 200,000 to 300,000 clones, roughly 88% of which are singletons. The sequencing input was PBMCs or T cells enriched from blood (not recorded which). The receptors here all came from a woman aged 50 to 65 who had recovered from COVID-19.

V is TRBV7-2 and J is TRBJ2-5; 11 bases are a match to TRBD2. The CDR3 totals 14 residues. Trimming at V came to 3 bases and at J to 5 bases, leaving 2 bases not matched to a gene. CDR1 is SGHTA, CDR2 FQGNSA, per germline. The CDR3 is CASSFVAGGETQYF. CDR3 nucleotide sequence: TGTGCCAGCAGCTTTGTAGCGGGGGGGGAGACCCAGTACTTC.

The chain has TRBV7-2 and TRBJ2-5; a weak D match, TRBD2 (5 bases). This CDR3 comprises 14 residues. The germline V and J ends were trimmed by 5 bases and 5 bases, with 15 bases remaining between them. Germline V lookup: CDR1 SGHTA, CDR2 FQGNSA. The CDR3 is CASSPGEGWETQYF. In DNA form, the CDR3 reads TGTGCCAGCAGCCCCGGGGAAGGGTGGGAGACCCAGTACTTC.

This clone was recorded a few times. V and J are TRBV6-1 and TRBJ2-7, with 10 bases aligning to TRBD1. The CDR3 has 16 residues. Unmatched junction bases numbered 6, after V lost 1 base and J lost 3 bases. The germline V gene has CDR1 MNHNS and CDR2 SASEGT. CDR3 loop: CASSEGDWTGGYEQYF. The CDR3 nucleotides read TGTGCCAGCAGTGAAGGCGATTGGACAGGGGGCTACGAGCAGTACTTC.

This chain's CDR3 is CASSSPGLGTEAFF. The CDR3 nucleotides are TGCGCCAGCAGCTCGCCGGGACTTGGCACTGAAGCTTTCTTT. The V call is TRBV5-1, the J call TRBJ1-1; perhaps TRBD1 as D (5 bases). This CDR3 contains 14 residues. Germline V gene data show CDR1 as SGHRS and CDR2 as YFSETQ. Deletions cut 3 bases from V and 4 bases from J, with 13 bases between.

The gene calls are TRBV6-5 and TRBJ1-4; D not certain. The CDR3 loop spans 11 amino acids. V was pared by 4 bases and J by 5 bases, with 2 bases between. Germline loops: CDR1 MNHEY, CDR2 SVGAGI. CDR3 residues: CASSSNEKLFF. DNA of the CDR3: TGTGCCAGCAGTTCAAATGAAAAACTGTTTTTT.

CDR3 residues: CASTLGQGNTGELFF. The DNA for the CDR3 is TGCGCCAGCACCCTAGGGCAGGGGAACACCGGGGAGCTGTTTTTT. The rearrangement joins TRBV4-1 to TRBJ2-2; D may be TRBD1 (5 bases). Trimming took off 7 bases at V and 1 base at J, with 13 bases between the two ends. Germline loops: CDR1 MGHRA, CDR2 YSYEKL. The CDR3 sequence is 15 residues long.

A few counts support this clone. The J gene is TRBJ2-7, the V gene TRBV4-1; TRBD1 matches at 8 bases. This CDR3 is built from 15 residues. Germline CDR1 MGHRA, CDR2 YSYEKL. J was trimmed by 3 bases and V by 2 bases; bases with no gene match: 6. The CDR3 DNA sequence: TGCGCCAGCAGCCAACAACAGGGGGGCTACTACGAGCAGTACTTC. Translated, it gives CASSQQQGGYYEQYF.

The chain joins TRBV7-9 to TRBJ1-2; perhaps TRBD1 as D (5 bases). The CDR3 has 14 residues. Germline-derived CDR1 and CDR2 are SEHNR and FQNEAQ (reference sequence). V dropped 0 bases and J dropped 8 bases, with 13 bases sitting between them. CDR3 region: CASSLARQGVGYTF. CDR3 in DNA: TGTGCCAGCAGCTTAGCTAGGCAGGGTGTAGGCTACACCTTC.

In nucleotides, the CDR3 is TGTGCCAGCAGCGTAGTATCAGGGGGCGGCTACACCTTC. Translated, it gives CASSVVSGGGYTF. V gene TRBV9 combines with J gene TRBJ1-2, with 8 bases fitting TRBD1. This CDR3 is 13 amino acids long. Germline-derived CDR1 and CDR2 are SGDLS and YYNGEE. With V trimmed by 0 bases and J by 8 bases, 3 bases remained unmatched.

The V and J genes are TRBV5-1 and TRBJ2-3; the D is unclear. Germline assignment: CDR1 SGHRS and CDR2 YFSETQ. This CDR3 is 12 amino acids long. Trimming took 1 base from V and 5 from J, leaving 5 bases between them. The CDR3 is CASSLSVDTQYF. The CDR3 coding sequence is TGCGCCAGCAGCTTGTCCGTAGATACGCAGTATTTT. Variable domain in full (rest from reference TRBV5-1 and TRBJ2-3): KAGVTQTPRYLIKTRGQQVTLSCSPISGHRSVSWYQQTPGQGLQFLFEYFSETQRNKGNFPGRFSGRQFSNSRSEMNVSTLELGDSALYLCASSLSVDTQYFGPGTRLTVL.

The chain recombines TRBV5-4 with TRBJ2-5; 8 bases fit TRBD2. The germline CDR1 and CDR2 sequences are SGHNT and YYREEE (reference sequence). Trimming at V came to 0 bases and at J to 5 bases, leaving 6 bases not matched to a gene. The CDR3 extends over 15 amino acids. CDR3 loop: CASSLGREGLETQYF. CDR3 nucleotide sequence: TGTGCCAGCAGCTTGGGACGGGAGGGCCTTGAGACCCAGTACTTC.

CDR3 coding DNA: TGTGCCAGCAGTCCGAGGGGGCTGGGGGGCGGCTATGGAAACACCATATATTTT. Translated, it gives CASSPRGLGGGYGNTIYF. The V gene is TRBV27, the J gene TRBJ1-3; 7 bases align to TRBD1. V lost 5 bases and J lost 3; bases outside the gene matches: 16. This CDR3 region has 18 residues. CDR1 MNHEY and CDR2 SMNVEV come from the germline V gene (reference sequence).

V is TRBV24-1 and J is TRBJ1-2; D not resolved. The germline gives CDR1 KGHDR, CDR2 SFDVKD. Trimming shortened V by 4 bases and J by 4 bases, and 3 bases separated the two germline ends. The CDR3 sequence is 11 residues long. This CDR3 reads CATSDGYGYTF. CDR3 sequence (DNA): TGTGCCACCAGTGACGGCTATGGCTACACCTTC.

The genes are TRBV30 and TRBJ1-3; D ambiguous. With 0 bases removed from V and 9 bases from J, the gap between germline ends came to 9 bases. Germline CDR1 and CDR2: GTSNPN and SVGIG (reference sequence). CDR3 length: 12 amino acids. This CDR3 is CAWSVVSVTIYF. CDR3 nucleotides: TGTGCCTGGAGTGTAGTATCGGTCACCATATATTTT.

This clone appeared once. The chain's CDR3 is CASSLIGTAKYEQYF. In nucleotides, the CDR3 is TGTGCCAGCAGCTTAATTGGGACAGCAAAATACGAGCAGTACTTC. The chain employs TRBV11-2 and TRBJ2-7, with TRBD1 matching over 7 bases. V trimming: 2 bases; J trimming: 4 bases; junction bases outside the gene matches: 8. CDR1 and CDR2 (germline): SGHAT, FQNNGV. This CDR3 is built from 15 residues.

This chain uses TRBV7-2 with TRBJ2-4, with 7 bases lining up with TRBD2. Germline CDR1 reads SGHTA; CDR2 reads FQGNSA. The CDR3 has 18 amino acids. V trimming: 3 bases; J trimming: 2 bases; junction bases outside the gene matches: 13. The CDR3 DNA reads TGTGCCAGCAGCTTTGGAGGTCGGTGGGAGGGCCCCAAAAACATTCAGTACTTC. This encodes CASSFGGRWEGPKNIQYF.

V is TRBV30 and J is TRBJ1-5, with D possibly TRBD1 on 6 matching bases. V was clipped by 5 bases and J by 1 base, with 12 bases between them. The CDR3 sequence is 14 residues long. Germline-derived CDR1 and CDR2 are GTSNPN and SVGIG (reference sequence). DNA of the CDR3: TGTGCCTGGGGGGGCAGGGTCAGCAATCAGCCCCAGCATTTT. Amino acid sequence: CAWGGRVSNQPQHF.

The sample holds a few counts of this clone. The genes are TRBV19 and TRBJ1-1; 7 bases line up with TRBD1. Germline loops: CDR1 LNHDA, CDR2 SQIVND (reference sequence). CDR3 length: 13 amino acids. V was pared by 4 bases and J by 5 bases, with 4 bases of the junction left unmatched. In nucleotides, the CDR3 is TGTGCCAGTAGTACCGCACAGGGGACTGAAGCTTTCTTT. Protein: CASSTAQGTEAFF.

This clone was observed a single time. The chain carries TRBV9 and TRBJ1-3; D uncertain. Trimming removed 0 bases at V and 0 bases at J, with 10 bases between. The germline CDR1 and CDR2 sequences are SGDLS and YYNGEE. This CDR3 has 16 amino acids. The CDR3 sequence is CASSVGTVYSGNTIYF. The CDR3 DNA sequence: TGTGCCAGCAGCGTAGGAACGGTTTACTCTGGAAACACCATATATTTT.

The chain uses TRBV30 and TRBJ2-2; 7 nucleotides line up with TRBD2. There are 14 residues in the CDR3. Trimming at V came to 1 base and at J to 4 bases, leaving 3 bases not matched to a gene. Germline V gene lookup returns CDR1 GTSNPN and CDR2 SVGIG (reference sequence). CDR3 residues: CAWSAGLGTGELFF. The CDR3 nucleotides read TGTGCCTGGAGTGCAGGACTAGGCACCGGGGAGCTGTTTTTT.